This entry lists 16 T cell receptor beta chains sequenced from one sample in a study of cytomegalovirus exposure and HLA in healthy donors. The repertoire was sequenced with immunoSEQ multiplex PCR; TCRdb's copy has only in-frame clones and lacks some. Of 200,000 to 250,000 clones listed, roughly 88% are singletons. The sequencing sample was made of PBMCs. The receptors were sampled from a woman aged 25-40 years in good health and CMV-seropositive.

This chain joins TRBV6-5 and TRBJ1-5; D is unresolved. Trimming removed 0 bases from V and 5 bases from J, with 5 bases in between. Per the germline V gene, CDR1 is MNHEY and CDR2 is SVGAGI. The CDR3 runs 13 residues. The CDR3 loop is CASSYSPDQPQHF. CDR3 nucleotides: TGTGCCAGCAGTTACTCGCCAGATCAGCCCCAGCATTTT.

A few counts support this clone. For the CDR3, the DNA is TGCGCCAGCAGCTTGGCCCCACAGACTAATGAAAAACTGTTTTTT. Translated: CASSLAPQTNEKLFF. The chain employs TRBV5-1 and TRBJ1-4, with unresolved D. The germline gives CDR1 SGHRS, CDR2 YFSETQ. This CDR3 has 15 residues. V was cut by 0 bases and J by 2 bases, with 8 bases left in between. Drawing the rest from reference TRBV5-1 and TRBJ1-4, the complete variable domain is KAGVTQTPRYLIKTRGQQVTLSCSPISGHRSVSWYQQTPGQGLQFLFEYFSETQRNKGNFPGRFSGRQFSNSRSEMNVSTLELGDSALYLCASSLAPQTNEKLFFGSGTQLSVL.

The rearrangement uses TRBV30 and TRBJ2-1; TRBD1 is a possible D gene (6 bases). The V and J ends lost 8 bases and 6 bases respectively, with 17 bases between them. This CDR3 has 13 residues. CDR1 GTSNPN and CDR2 SVGIG come from the germline V gene (reference sequence). In DNA, the CDR3 is TGTGCCGGGGGCTTGGGACGGGGCAATGAGCAGTTCTTC. This gives the protein CAGGLGRGNEQFF.

This chain uses TRBV4-1 with TRBJ1-5, with a tentative D call TRBD1 (6 bases). The CDR3 spans 16 residues. V lost 1 base and J lost 0, with 10 bases in between. The germline V gene encodes CDR1 MGHRA and CDR2 YSYEKL. CDR3 sequence (DNA): TGCGCCAGCAGCCAAGGGACAGAGCGTAGCAATCAGCCCCAGCATTTT. Its protein product is CASSQGTERSNQPQHF.

This chain links TRBV5-1 with TRBJ1-1; no clear D gene. Trimming took off 0 bases at V and 1 base at J, with 7 bases between the two ends. The germline V gene encodes CDR1 SGHRS and CDR2 YFSETQ. There are 14 residues in the CDR3. The CDR3 DNA follows: TGCGCCAGCAGCTTGGGTTCCTCGAACACTGAAGCTTTCTTT. It yields the protein CASSLGSSNTEAFF.

The chain has TRBV7-2 and TRBJ2-7; the D gene is possibly TRBD2 (5 bases). V was clipped by 5 bases and J by 3 bases, with 14 bases between them. Germline CDR1 reads SGHTA; CDR2 reads FQGNSA. The CDR3 is made up of 14 amino acids. The DNA for the CDR3 is TGTGCCAGCAGCACCGGGGTAGGGTTCTACGAGCAGTACTTC. Translating gives CASSTGVGFYEQYF. The full variable domain, in which reference TRBV7-2 and TRBJ2-7 provide the parts outside the CDR3, is GAGVSQSPSNKVTEKGKDVELRCDPISGHTALYWYRQSLGQGLEFLIYFQGNSAPDKSGLPSDRFSAERTGGSVSTLTIQRTQQEDSAVYLCASSTGVGFYEQYFGPGTRLTVT.

V and J are TRBV4-1 and TRBJ2-7, with D possibly called TRBD1 or TRBD2 (5 bases each). The CDR3 extends over 18 amino acids. The V gene lost 1 base and the J gene lost 0 bases, with 19 bases spanning the gap. CDR1 is MGHRA and CDR2 is YSYEKL in the germline V gene. The CDR3 is CASSQASAGTLSSYEQYF. The CDR3 nucleotides read TGCGCCAGCAGCCAAGCATCTGCCGGGACGCTCAGCTCCTACGAGCAGTACTTC.

The chain joins TRBV27 to TRBJ2-7; D assignment may be TRBD1 or TRBD2 (5 bases each). V shed 3 bases and J shed 6 bases, with 18 bases lying between them. CDR1 and CDR2 from the germline V gene are MNHEY and SMNVEV (reference sequence). This CDR3 has 15 amino acids. CDR3 amino acids: CASSFSGPLGVEQYF. In nucleotides, the CDR3 is TGTGCCAGCAGTTTCTCAGGGCCCCTCGGGGTCGAGCAGTACTTC.

The chain recombines TRBV12-5 with TRBJ2-3; D tentatively reads TRBD1 or TRBD2 (6 bases each). The CDR3 has 15 amino acids. V was clipped by 6 bases and J by 3 bases, with 16 bases between them. CDR1 and CDR2 (germline): LGHNT, FRNRAP. As DNA, the CDR3 is TGTGCTAGTGGCCCCGGGGGCGTAGGGACAGATACGCAGTATTTT. It encodes CASGPGGVGTDTQYF.

The gene calls are TRBV30 and TRBJ2-7; the D gene is possibly TRBD2 (5 bases). The ends were cut back, 1 base at V and 3 bases at J, with 13 bases in the middle. Looked up from germline, CDR1 is GTSNPN and CDR2 is SVGIG (reference sequence). This CDR3 has 14 residues. DNA of the CDR3: TGTGCCTGGAGTGCCTCCACTAGTTTCTACGAGCAGTACTTC. This sequence encodes CAWSASTSFYEQYF.

The chain couples TRBV2 to TRBJ2-1; D assignment may be TRBD1 or TRBD2 (6 bases each). Germline loops: CDR1 SNHLY, CDR2 FYNNEI. CDR3 size: 14 residues. Trimming removed 5 bases at V and 5 bases at J, with 13 bases between. The chain's CDR3 is CASSLGGGNNEQFF. The CDR3 DNA sequence: TGTGCCAGCAGTCTAGGGGGAGGTAACAATGAGCAGTTCTTC. The full variable domain, completed using reference TRBV2 and TRBJ2-1, is EPEVTQTPSHQVTQMGQEVILRCVPISNHLYFYWYRQILGQKVEFLVSFYNNEISEKSEIFDDQFSVERPDGSNFTLKIRSTKLEDSAMYFCASSLGGGNNEQFFGPGTRLTVL.

The chain has TRBV6-5 and TRBJ2-7, with 8 nucleotides matching TRBD1. The germline V gene has CDR1 MNHEY and CDR2 SVGAGI. The CDR3 has 15 amino acids. V lost 6 bases, J lost 6 bases, and 13 bases stayed unmatched. This CDR3 is CASRRTGIAAAEQYF. The DNA of the CDR3 is TGTGCCAGCAGGAGGACAGGGATCGCCGCGGCCGAGCAGTACTTC.

CDR3 region: CASSEGKGGGYTF. The CDR3 DNA reads TGTGCCAGCAGTGAAGGGAAAGGGGGTGGCTACACCTTC. The J gene is TRBJ1-2, the V gene TRBV6-1; D may be TRBD1 (6 bases). There are 13 residues in the CDR3. Germline V gene data show CDR1 as MNHNS and CDR2 as SASEGT. Trimming shortened V by 1 base and J by 7 bases, and 10 bases separated the two germline ends.

The J gene is TRBJ2-3, the V gene TRBV29-1; D possibly corresponds to TRBD1 (5 bases). CDR3 length: 15 amino acids. CDR1 and CDR2 from the germline V gene are SQVTM and ANQGSEA. This CDR3 reads CSAAKQATSTDTQYF. The CDR3 nucleotides read TGCAGTGCAGCCAAACAGGCAACTAGCACAGATACGCAGTATTTT.

This clone was seen a handful of times. The CDR3 DNA reads as TGTGCCAGCAGCGTGGGGACTAGCGCGACGGAGCAGTACTTC. Its translation is CASSVGTSATEQYF. The chain employs TRBV9 and TRBJ2-7, with 10 bases fitting TRBD2. Germline trimming cut 2 bases from V and 7 bases from J; bases unmatched to any gene: 6. This CDR3 comprises 14 residues. The germline gives CDR1 SGDLS, CDR2 YYNGEE.

V and J are TRBV4-2 and TRBJ2-7; TRBD1 might be the D (5 bases). CDR3 size: 14 residues. The V end was cut by 2 bases, the J end by 2 bases, with 10 bases between. Germline lookup yields CDR1 LGHNA and CDR2 YNFKEQ. CDR3 bases: TGTGCCAGCAGCCAATCAGGGTCGGCCTACGAGCAGTACTTC. The encoded protein is CASSQSGSAYEQYF.